This is a list of T cell receptor beta chains from one sample in a study of patients and donors after allogeneic stem cell transplantation. Each CDR3 protein gets one entry after TCRdb re-called the RT-PCR reads with MiXCR. The table records approximately 99,000 distinct CDR3 sequences, approximately 40% of them present only once. The sample taken for sequencing was blood, either unsorted or a sorted T cell fraction (not recorded which). These receptors were taken from a human donor who was either an allogeneic HSCT recipient or a stem cell or donor lymphocyte infusion donor (not recorded which). It is not recorded whose cells these are; they may come from a transplant donor. CDR3s include the opening cysteine and the closing phenylalanine or tryptophan. Each record gives: J gene, V gene, D gene, clone size, CDR3 protein, CDR3 DNA. The D gene is left open where the match is weak. Not all rows give a size; the values are once, few, many and, for expanded clones, a class.

j_gene: TRBJ2-2
v_gene: TRBV24-1
d_gene: -
abundance: -
CDR3aa: CATSARPLPRLNTGELFF
CDR3nt: TGTGCCACCAGTGCTCGGCCCCTCCCCCGTTTAAACACCGGGGAGCTGTTTTTT

j_gene: TRBJ2-1
v_gene: TRBV5-1
d_gene: TRBD2
abundance: -
CDR3aa: CASSLSSGFSYNEQFF
CDR3nt: TGCGCCAGCAGCTTATCTAGCGGATTTTCCTACAATGAGCAGTTCTTC

j_gene: TRBJ1-1
v_gene: TRBV20-1
d_gene: -
abundance: few
CDR3aa: CSALDSVNTEAFF
CDR3nt: TGCAGTGCCTTGGACAGCGTGAACACTGAAGCTTTCTTT

j_gene: TRBJ2-5
v_gene: TRBV28
d_gene: -
abundance: -
CDR3aa: CASSLFSESQETQYF
CDR3nt: TGTGCCAGCAGTTTATTTTCGGAATCACAAGAGACCCAGTACTTC

j_gene: TRBJ2-6
v_gene: TRBV4-2
d_gene: -
abundance: -
CDR3aa: CASSQDFSGANVLTF
CDR3nt: TGTGCCAGCAGCCAAGATTTCTCTGGGGCCAACGTCCTGACTTTC

j_gene: TRBJ2-4
v_gene: TRBV20-1
d_gene: -
abundance: -
CDR3aa: CSTLDGAKNIQYF
CDR3nt: TGCAGTACTTTGGACGGCGCCAAAAACATTCAGTACTTC

j_gene: TRBJ1-1
v_gene: TRBV20-1
d_gene: TRBD1
abundance: -
CDR3aa: CSANPGTGANTEAFF
CDR3nt: TGCAGTGCTAACCCCGGGACAGGTGCGAACACTGAAGCTTTCTTT

j_gene: TRBJ1-3
v_gene: TRBV20-1
d_gene: -
abundance: many
CDR3aa: CSAVEYSGNTIYF
CDR3nt: TGCAGTGCTGTAGAATACTCTGGAAACACCATATATTTT

j_gene: TRBJ2-7
v_gene: TRBV5-4
d_gene: -
abundance: once
CDR3aa: CASSSGGHLSYEQYF
CDR3nt: TGTGCCAGCAGCTCGGGGGGACACCTCTCCTACGAGCAGTACTTC

j_gene: TRBJ2-1
v_gene: TRBV6-2/TRBV6-3
d_gene: -
abundance: -
CDR3aa: CASRDHPRTWQFF
CDR3nt: TGTGCCAGCAGAGACCACCCTAGGACCTGGCAGTTCTTC

j_gene: TRBJ1-4
v_gene: TRBV20-1
d_gene: -
abundance: -
CDR3aa: CSARAHRGVLEKLFF
CDR3nt: TGCAGTGCTAGAGCCCACCGGGGCGTCCTCGAAAAACTGTTTTTT

j_gene: TRBJ2-7
v_gene: TRBV9
d_gene: -
abundance: -
CDR3aa: CASSVAGTAWPYEQYF
CDR3nt: TGTGCCAGCAGCGTAGCTGGGACTGCTTGGCCCTACGAGCAGTACTTC

j_gene: TRBJ2-3
v_gene: TRBV20-1
d_gene: -
abundance: -
CDR3aa: CSAPQGFATDTQYF
CDR3nt: TGCAGTGCTCCTCAGGGGTTCGCTACAGATACGCAGTATTTT

j_gene: TRBJ2-3
v_gene: TRBV20-1
d_gene: TRBD1
abundance: -
CDR3aa: CSARGRDRGSTDTQYF
CDR3nt: TGCAGTGCTAGGGGTCGGGACAGGGGAAGCACAGATACGCAGTATTTT